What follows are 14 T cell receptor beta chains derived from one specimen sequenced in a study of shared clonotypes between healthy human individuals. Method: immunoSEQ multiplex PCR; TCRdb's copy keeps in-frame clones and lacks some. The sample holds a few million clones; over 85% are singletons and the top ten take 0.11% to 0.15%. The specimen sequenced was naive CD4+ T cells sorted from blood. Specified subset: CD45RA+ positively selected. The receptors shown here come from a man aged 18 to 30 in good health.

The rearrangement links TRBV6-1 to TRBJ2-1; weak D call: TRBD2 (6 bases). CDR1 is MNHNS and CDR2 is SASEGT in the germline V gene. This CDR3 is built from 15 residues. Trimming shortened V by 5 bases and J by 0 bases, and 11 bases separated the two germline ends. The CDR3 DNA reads TGTGCCAGCAGTCATCGGGGGAGCTCCTACAATGAGCAGTTCTTC. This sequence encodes CASSHRGSSYNEQFF.

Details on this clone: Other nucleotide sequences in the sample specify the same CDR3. The CDR3 nucleotides read TGTGCCAGCAGCTTATCGGCCTCGGCAGATACGCAGTATTTT. This translates into CASSLSASADTQYF. The chain carries TRBV7-2 and TRBJ2-3; D uncertain. The CDR3 is 14 amino acids. V was clipped by 2 bases and J by 4 bases, with 10 bases between them. In germline, CDR1 is SGHTA, CDR2 FQGNSA.

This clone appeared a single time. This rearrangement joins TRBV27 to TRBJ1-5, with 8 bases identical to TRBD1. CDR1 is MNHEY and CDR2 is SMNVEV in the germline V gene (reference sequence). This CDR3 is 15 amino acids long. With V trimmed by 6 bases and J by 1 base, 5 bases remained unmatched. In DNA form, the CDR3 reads TGTGCCAGCAGACGATACAGGGGGAGCAATCAGCCCCAGCATTTT. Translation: CASRRYRGSNQPQHF.

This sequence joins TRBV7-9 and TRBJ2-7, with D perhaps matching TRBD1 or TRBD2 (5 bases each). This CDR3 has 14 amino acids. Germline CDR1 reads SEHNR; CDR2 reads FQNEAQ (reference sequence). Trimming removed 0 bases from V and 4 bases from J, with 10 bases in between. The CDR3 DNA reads TGTGCCAGCAGCTTAGCGCAGGGACGGTACGAGCAGTACTTC. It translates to CASSLAQGRYEQYF. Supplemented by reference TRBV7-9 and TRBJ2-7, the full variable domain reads DTGVSQNPRHKITKRGQNVTFRCDPISEHNRLYWYRQTLGQGPEFLTYFQNEAQLEKSRLLSDRFSAERPKGSFSTLEIQRTEQGDSAMYLCASSLAQGRYEQYFGPGTRLTVT.

For the CDR3, the DNA is TGTGCCAGCAGTCTCCCCCAGGGGGCGAACGAGCAGTACTTC. It encodes CASSLPQGANEQYF. The chain couples TRBV28 to TRBJ2-7; 8 nucleotides line up with TRBD1. In germline, CDR1 is MDHEN, CDR2 SYDVKM. V was clipped by 5 bases and J by 5 bases; unmatched bases: 8. CDR3 length equals 14 residues. The full variable domain, in which reference TRBV28 and TRBJ2-7 provide the parts outside the CDR3, is DVKVTQSSRYLVKRTGEKVFLECVQDMDHENMFWYRQDPGLGLRLIYFSYDVKMKEKGDIPEGYSVSREKKERFSLILESASTNQTSMYLCASSLPQGANEQYFGPGTRLTVT.

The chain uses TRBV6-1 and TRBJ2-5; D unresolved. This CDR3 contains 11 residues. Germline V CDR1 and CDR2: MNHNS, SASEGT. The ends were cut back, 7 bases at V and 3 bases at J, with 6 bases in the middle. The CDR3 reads CASKEEETQYF. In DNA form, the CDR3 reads TGTGCCAGCAAGGAAGAAGAGACCCAGTACTTC.

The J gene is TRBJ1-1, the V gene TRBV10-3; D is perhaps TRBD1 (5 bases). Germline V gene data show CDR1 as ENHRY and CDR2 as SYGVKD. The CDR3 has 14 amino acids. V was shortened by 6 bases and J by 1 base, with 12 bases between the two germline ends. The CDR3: CAIRASGQNTEAFF. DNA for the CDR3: TGTGCCATCAGAGCTTCAGGACAGAACACTGAAGCTTTCTTT.

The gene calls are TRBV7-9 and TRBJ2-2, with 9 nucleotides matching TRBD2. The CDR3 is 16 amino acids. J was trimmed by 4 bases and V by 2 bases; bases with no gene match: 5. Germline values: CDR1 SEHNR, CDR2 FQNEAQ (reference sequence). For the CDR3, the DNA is TGTGCCAGCAGCTTATCTAGCGGGACGGGCACCGGGGAGCTGTTTTTT. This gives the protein CASSLSSGTGTGELFF.

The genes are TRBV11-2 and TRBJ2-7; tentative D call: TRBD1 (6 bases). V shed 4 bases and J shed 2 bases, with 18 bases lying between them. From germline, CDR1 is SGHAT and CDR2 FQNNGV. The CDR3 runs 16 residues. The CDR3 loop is CASSSIWGLTTYEQYF. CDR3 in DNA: TGTGCCAGCAGCTCAATCTGGGGGCTTACCACCTACGAGCAGTACTTC.

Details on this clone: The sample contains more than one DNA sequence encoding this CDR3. CDR3 amino acids: CASRGAGGRTDTQYF. Written as DNA, the CDR3 is TGTGCCAGCAGGGGAGCGGGAGGACGCACAGATACGCAGTATTTT. V is TRBV19 and J is TRBJ2-3; 9 bases map to TRBD2. Trimming took 9 bases from V and 1 from J; bases not matched to a gene: 8. This CDR3 is built from 15 residues. The V gene's germline CDR1 is LNHDA and CDR2 SQIVND (reference sequence).

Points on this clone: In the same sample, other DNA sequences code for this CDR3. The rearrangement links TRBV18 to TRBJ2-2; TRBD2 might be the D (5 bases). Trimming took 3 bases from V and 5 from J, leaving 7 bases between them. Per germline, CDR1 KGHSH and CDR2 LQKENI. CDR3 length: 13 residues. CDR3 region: CASSPGVTGELFF. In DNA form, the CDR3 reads TGTGCCAGCTCACCCGGGGTGACCGGGGAGCTGTTTTTT.

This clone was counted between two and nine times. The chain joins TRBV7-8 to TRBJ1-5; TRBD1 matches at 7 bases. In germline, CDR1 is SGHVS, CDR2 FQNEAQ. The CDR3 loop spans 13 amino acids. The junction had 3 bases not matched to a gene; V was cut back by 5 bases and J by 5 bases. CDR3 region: CASSTDRDQPQHF. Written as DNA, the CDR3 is TGTGCCAGCAGCACCGACAGGGATCAGCCCCAGCATTTT.

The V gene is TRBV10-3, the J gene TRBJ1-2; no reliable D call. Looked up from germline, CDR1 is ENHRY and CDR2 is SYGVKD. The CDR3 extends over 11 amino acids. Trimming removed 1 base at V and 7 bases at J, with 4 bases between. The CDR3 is CAISELTGYTF. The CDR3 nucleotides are TGTGCCATCAGTGAGTTAACTGGCTACACCTTC.

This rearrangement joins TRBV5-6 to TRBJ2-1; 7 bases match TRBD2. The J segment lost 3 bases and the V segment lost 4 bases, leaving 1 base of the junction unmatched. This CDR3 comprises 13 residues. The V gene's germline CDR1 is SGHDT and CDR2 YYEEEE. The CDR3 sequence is CASSTGGYNEQFF. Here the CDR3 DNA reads TGTGCCAGCAGCACGGGGGGCTACAATGAGCAGTTCTTC. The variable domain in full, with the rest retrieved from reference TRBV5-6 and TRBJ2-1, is DAGVTQSPTHLIKTRGQQVTLRCSPKSGHDTVSWYQQALGQGPQFIFQYYEEEERQRGNFPDRFSGHQFPNYSSELNVNALLLGDSALYLCASSTGGYNEQFFGPGTRLTVL.